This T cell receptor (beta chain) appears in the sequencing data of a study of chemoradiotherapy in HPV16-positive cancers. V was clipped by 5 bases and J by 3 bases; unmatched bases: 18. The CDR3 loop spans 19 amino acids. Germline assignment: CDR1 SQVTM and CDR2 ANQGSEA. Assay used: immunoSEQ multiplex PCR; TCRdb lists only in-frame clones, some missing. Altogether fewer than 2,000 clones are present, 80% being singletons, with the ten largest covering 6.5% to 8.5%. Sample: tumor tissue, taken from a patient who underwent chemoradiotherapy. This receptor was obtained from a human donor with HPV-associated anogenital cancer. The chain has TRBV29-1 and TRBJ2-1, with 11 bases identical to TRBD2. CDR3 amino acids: CSVQPPLGLAGSFYNEQFF. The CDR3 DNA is TGCAGCGTTCAACCCCCGCTAGGACTAGCGGGTTCGTTCTACAATGAGCAGTTCTTC.